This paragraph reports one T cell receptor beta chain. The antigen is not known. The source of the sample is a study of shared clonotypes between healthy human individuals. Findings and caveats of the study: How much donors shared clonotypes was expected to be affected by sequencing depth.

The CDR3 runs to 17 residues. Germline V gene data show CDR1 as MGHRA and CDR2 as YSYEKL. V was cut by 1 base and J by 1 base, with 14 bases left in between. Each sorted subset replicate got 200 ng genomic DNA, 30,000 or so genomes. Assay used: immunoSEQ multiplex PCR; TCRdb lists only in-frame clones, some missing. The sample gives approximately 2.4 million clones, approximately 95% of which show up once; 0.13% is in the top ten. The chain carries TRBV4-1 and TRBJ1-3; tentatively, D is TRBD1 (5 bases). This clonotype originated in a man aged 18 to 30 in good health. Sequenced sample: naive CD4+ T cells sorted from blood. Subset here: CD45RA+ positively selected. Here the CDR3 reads CASSQGSQGRSGNTIYF. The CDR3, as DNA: TGCGCCAGCAGCCAAGGGTCCCAGGGCCGATCTGGAAACACCATATATTTT.